This T cell receptor (beta chain) came from a study of regulatory T cells in long-lasting Graves disease. On the study more broadly: Antithyroid drug use was under 3 months in newly diagnosed Graves' patients.

Time point here: newly diagnosed GD, antithyroid drugs for less than 3 months. The TCR library was prepared using RNA isolated from PBMCs. Graves' disease diagnosis relied on American Thyroid Association guidelines. This clonotype was seen many times. Construction of TCR beta libraries relied on iRepertoire HTBI primers and on Arm-PCR targeting CDR3 regions. TCRdb reprocessed the multiplex PCR reads with MiXCR, giving one entry per CDR3 protein. There are 440,000 or so distinct CDR3 sequences in the sample; about 15% occur only once, and 16% lies in the top ten. Germline assignment: CDR1 SGHRS and CDR2 YFSETQ. The trim removed 3 bases at V and 0 bases at J, leaving 6 bases unmatched. CDR3 size: 18 residues. These data also featured in a second study, about T cells in Graves' hyperthyroidism and ophthalmopathy. That investigation notes: Carried out on the TCR CDR3, a first-round RT-PCR used the HTBI primer set.

The rearrangement uses TRBV5-1 and TRBJ2-1; 13 positions match TRBD2. This receptor was obtained from a woman aged 30 to 39 with Graves disease. The sequencing here drew on peripheral blood mononuclear cells (PBMCs), taken at new diagnosis, from a patient treated with antithyroid drugs. CDR3 residues: CASSSRLAGGSSYNEQFF. DNA of the CDR3: TGCGCCAGCAGCTCCCGACTAGCGGGAGGAAGCTCCTACAATGAGCAGTTCTTC. The full variable domain, completed using reference TRBV5-1 and TRBJ2-1, is KAGVTQTPRYLIKTRGQQVTLSCSPISGHRSVSWYQQTPGQGLQFLFEYFSETQRNKGNFPGRFSGRQFSNSRSEMNVSTLELGDSALYLCASSSRLAGGSSYNEQFFGPGTRLTVL.